The next 26 T cell receptor beta chains were all read from a single sample in a study of cytomegalovirus exposure and HLA in healthy donors. The method was immunoSEQ multiplex PCR; TCRdb's version includes in-frame clones alone and lacks a portion of them. Of 110,000 or so clones detected, around 82% appear once; the ten largest clones hold 3% to 3.5%. Sequencing used PBMCs. The source of these receptors is a woman between 18 and 30 years old in good health and CMV-seronegative.

This rearrangement joins TRBV27 to TRBJ1-6, with a tentative D call TRBD1 (5 bases). Per germline, CDR1 MNHEY and CDR2 SMNVEV (reference sequence). V lost 2 bases and J 5 bases, leaving 19 bases between the germline ends. The length of the CDR3 is 18 residues. The CDR3 nucleotides read TGTGCCAGCAGTTTAAGGGGCTTTGGGAGGGTGGATAATTCACCCCTCCACTTT. This gives the protein CASSLRGFGRVDNSPLHF.

This clone appeared a few times. V gene TRBV18 combines with J gene TRBJ1-1; no definite D call. The germline V and J ends were trimmed by 1 base and 1 base, with 4 bases remaining between them. Germline values: CDR1 KGHSH, CDR2 LQKENI. CDR3 length: 13 amino acids. The CDR3 coding sequence is TGTGCCAGCTCACCACGAGAGAACACTGAAGCTTTCTTT. Its protein product is CASSPRENTEAFF.

The chain couples TRBV6-5 to TRBJ1-2; 8 nucleotides agree with TRBD1. The CDR3 has 12 amino acids. Trimming cost V 10 bases and J 4 bases; bases outside gene matches: 5. The germline gives CDR1 MNHEY, CDR2 SVGAGI. The CDR3 spells CATGQGAYGYTF. As DNA, the CDR3 is TGTGCCACCGGACAGGGTGCCTATGGCTACACCTTC.

V and J are TRBV28 and TRBJ1-3; D unclear. CDR1 and CDR2 from the germline V gene are MDHEN and SYDVKM. The V and J ends lost 2 bases and 4 bases respectively, with 9 bases between them. CDR3 length equals 14 residues. This chain's CDR3 is CASSLAAAGNTIYF. Written as DNA, the CDR3 is TGTGCCAGCAGTTTAGCGGCAGCCGGAAACACCATATATTTT.

The CDR3 region has the DNA TGTGCCAGCAGCAAAGGGGGGGGCAGGGCAAGATATGACACTGAAGCTTTCTTT. It translates to CASSKGGGRARYDTEAFF. The chain recombines TRBV21-1 with TRBJ1-1. TRBV21-1 is given as a pseudogene. The length of the CDR3 is 18 residues.

CDR3 residues: CAISSPTEAFF. In nucleotides, the CDR3 is TGTGCCATCAGCTCCCCCACTGAAGCTTTCTTT. The rearrangement joins TRBV10-3 to TRBJ1-1; D gene uncertain. The length of the CDR3 is 11 residues. Trimming removed 6 bases at V and 4 bases at J, with 6 bases between. Germline V lookup: CDR1 ENHRY, CDR2 SYGVKD.

This chain uses TRBV19 with TRBJ2-1; 7 nucleotides line up with TRBD2. The germline V gene encodes CDR1 LNHDA and CDR2 SQIVND (reference sequence). This CDR3 has 12 residues. J lost 10 bases, V lost 5 bases, and 5 bases had no gene match. The CDR3 loop is CASSYREGEQFF. The CDR3 DNA reads TGTGCCAGTAGTTATAGGGAGGGGGAGCAGTTCTTC.

This clone has a single count. DNA of the CDR3: TGTGCCAGCAGTCCCGGGACAGACCGGGAGACCCAGTACTTC. This translates into CASSPGTDRETQYF. This rearrangement joins TRBV2 to TRBJ2-5; 7 bases are a match to TRBD1. With V trimmed by 5 bases and J by 5 bases, 8 bases remained unmatched. The CDR3 runs to 14 residues. The germline V gene encodes CDR1 SNHLY and CDR2 FYNNEI.

The CDR3 region has the DNA TGTGCCAGCAGTGCGTATAGCAATCAGCCCCAGCATTTT. Encoded protein: CASSAYSNQPQHF. The chain has TRBV2 and TRBJ1-5; D not certain. V dropped 4 bases and J dropped 0 bases, with 4 bases sitting between them. CDR3 length: 13 residues. The germline V gene encodes CDR1 SNHLY and CDR2 FYNNEI.

This chain joins TRBV5-8 and TRBJ1-1; 12 nucleotides match TRBD1. The CDR3 has 16 residues. Germline loops: CDR1 SGHTS, CDR2 YDEGEE. With V trimmed by 5 bases and J by 5 bases, 10 bases remained unmatched. The CDR3 DNA is TGTGCCAGCAGGCCCCCGGGACAGGGGGCGCGGACTGAAGCTTTCTTT. It encodes CASRPPGQGARTEAFF.

The gene calls are TRBV29-1 and TRBJ1-1; possibly TRBD1 for D (5 bases). This CDR3 region has 13 residues. The germline V gene has CDR1 SQVTM and CDR2 ANQGSEA. The ends were cut back, 7 bases at V and 2 bases at J, with 14 bases in the middle. This CDR3 reads CSAQGTINTEAFF. For the CDR3, the DNA is TGCAGCGCTCAGGGAACTATTAACACTGAAGCTTTCTTT.

This chain uses TRBV5-1 with TRBJ2-7, with TRBD1 matching over 7 bases. The germline V gene encodes CDR1 SGHRS and CDR2 YFSETQ. CDR3 length: 13 residues. V was clipped by 7 bases and J by 3 bases; unmatched bases: 7. This CDR3 reads CASRRDSRYEQYF. CDR3 DNA sequence: TGCGCCAGCCGCCGGGACAGCCGCTACGAGCAGTACTTC.

This sequence joins TRBV5-6 and TRBJ1-6; D gene unclear. This CDR3 region has 18 residues. V was shortened by 0 bases and J by 3 bases, with 16 bases between the two germline ends. The germline V gene encodes CDR1 SGHDT and CDR2 YYEEEE. CDR3 protein: CASSLAPHRAGYNSPLHF. The CDR3 DNA follows: TGTGCCAGCAGCTTGGCCCCACACCGGGCGGGCTATAATTCACCCCTCCACTTT.

This chain uses TRBV7-9 with TRBJ1-1, with TRBD1 identical over 7 bases. The CDR3 runs 13 residues. Trimming removed 5 bases from V and 5 bases from J; junction bases left unmatched: 5. Germline V lookup: CDR1 SEHNR, CDR2 FQNEAQ (reference sequence). CDR3 DNA: TGTGCCAGCAGCCCCACAGGGGTTACTGAAGCTTTCTTT. Its translation is CASSPTGVTEAFF.

The J gene is TRBJ2-3, the V gene TRBV25-1, with D unclear. The CDR3 covers 11 residues. Germline values: CDR1 MGHDK, CDR2 SYGVNS. Trimming removed 5 bases from V and 3 bases from J, with 3 bases in between. In DNA, the CDR3 is TGTGCCAGCAGTCAGACAGATACGCAGTATTTT. Its protein product is CASSQTDTQYF.

V gene TRBV7-2 combines with J gene TRBJ2-7; possibly TRBD2 for D (6 bases). This CDR3 has 18 amino acids. Germline assignment: CDR1 SGHTA and CDR2 FQGNSA. Trimming took 5 bases from V and 0 from J, leaving 23 bases between them. Here the CDR3 DNA reads TGTGCCAGCAGCCCTCGAGGCGGGGCCGGGGGTAGCTCCTACGAGCAGTACTTC. This encodes CASSPRGGAGGSSYEQYF.

The chain combines TRBV30 with TRBJ2-1; TRBD2 is a possible D gene (5 bases). Germline V gene lookup returns CDR1 GTSNPN and CDR2 SVGIG (reference sequence). Trimming cost V 8 bases and J 7 bases, with 15 bases left between them. The CDR3 is made up of 12 amino acids. CDR3 in DNA: TGTGCCGGGATCAGCCCGGGAAATGAGCAGTTCTTC. Its protein product is CAGISPGNEQFF.

This chain uses TRBV25-1 with TRBJ2-7; 7 bases are shared with TRBD2. Germline V gene lookup returns CDR1 MGHDK and CDR2 SYGVNS. V trimming: 3 bases; J trimming: 0 bases; junction bases outside the gene matches: 5. The CDR3 extends over 15 amino acids. CDR3 residues: CASSDRGGPSYEQYF. The CDR3 DNA reads as TGTGCCAGCAGTGATCGGGGAGGGCCCTCCTACGAGCAGTACTTC.

The chain uses TRBV25-1 and TRBJ1-5; D is unclear. The V gene lost 3 bases and the J gene lost 2 bases, with 11 bases spanning the gap. This CDR3 spans 15 amino acids. Germline V CDR1 and CDR2: MGHDK, SYGVNS. CDR3 sequence (DNA): TGTGCCAGCAGTGAGGGTCATGAGGGCAATCAGCCCCAGCATTTT. This translates into CASSEGHEGNQPQHF.

This chain uses TRBV20-1 with TRBJ2-7, with D tentatively TRBD2 (5 bases). V was cut by 5 bases and J by 3 bases, with 8 bases left in between. This CDR3 region has 11 residues. Per germline, CDR1 DFQATT and CDR2 SNEGSKA (reference sequence). The CDR3 protein is CSALTSYEQYF. CDR3 coding DNA: TGCAGTGCTCTAACTAGCTACGAGCAGTACTTC.

CDR3 region: CSARGGGAQYF. CDR3 bases: TGCAGTGCTAGAGGCGGGGGAGCCCAGTACTTC. V and J are TRBV20-1 and TRBJ2-5; 7 nucleotides match TRBD2. Germline V lookup: CDR1 DFQATT, CDR2 SNEGSKA (reference sequence). The CDR3 is 11 residues long. Germline trimming cut 1 base from V and 9 bases from J; bases unmatched to any gene: 2.

This chain links TRBV27 with TRBJ1-1; TRBD1 aligns across 7 bases. The CDR3 consists of 13 residues. CDR1 and CDR2 (germline): MNHEY, SMNVEV (reference sequence). V lost 6 bases and J lost 4; bases outside the gene matches: 5. The DNA for the CDR3 is TGTGCCAGCAGGACAGGGCTTCGCACTGAAGCTTTCTTT. Translated, it gives CASRTGLRTEAFF.

V is TRBV29-1 and J is TRBJ2-7; D may be TRBD2 (6 bases). The CDR3 is made up of 13 amino acids. V was trimmed by 6 bases and J by 0 bases, leaving 12 bases between them. The V gene's germline CDR1 is SQVTM and CDR2 ANQGSEA. CDR3 loop: CSVQDGSSYEQYF. CDR3 coding DNA: TGCAGCGTCCAGGACGGGAGCTCCTACGAGCAGTACTTC.

The CDR3 DNA reads TGCACCAGCAGCCCACCAAGGGGGACTAGCGGGGCCTCGAACACCGGGGAGCTGTTTTTT. This codes for CTSSPPRGTSGASNTGELFF. The V and J genes are TRBV1 and TRBJ2-2; the table's TRBD2 call for D was not verified on the DNA. TRBV1 represents a pseudogene. The CDR3 is 20 residues long.

The chain recombines TRBV10-1 with TRBJ2-3, with a weak D call TRBD2 (5 bases). CDR1 and CDR2 from the germline V gene are WNHNN and SYGVQD (reference sequence). The CDR3 totals 13 residues. Between the trimmed V and J ends, which lost 3 bases and 3 bases, there was a span of 7 bases. The CDR3 DNA sequence: TGCGCCAGCAGTGATGGCGGGACAGATACGCAGTATTTT. Translating gives CASSDGGTDTQYF.

The V gene is TRBV5-6, the J gene TRBJ1-6; TRBD1 might be the D (6 bases). The V gene lost 2 bases and the J gene lost 9 bases, with 15 bases spanning the gap. The CDR3 contains 15 residues. The germline V gene has CDR1 SGHDT and CDR2 YYEEEE. DNA for the CDR3: TGTGCCAGCAGCTTTTGGGGGGGCCGCGGTTCACCCCTCCACTTT. Translation: CASSFWGGRGSPLHF.